Reported below is one TCR beta chain. The CDR3 sequence is 14 residues long. Trimming took 5 bases from V and 6 from J, leaving 16 bases between them. From germline, CDR1 is MNHEY and CDR2 SMNVEV (reference sequence). These data come from a study of blood T cell repertoires in COVID-19. Background on the study: Acute and convalescent COVID-19 samples came from the United States, Italy and Spain. Nucleic acid was either cDNA or gDNA, and it came from T cells, B-cell-depleted T cells, or PBMCs.

Original processing notes: Researchers report that nucleated cell counts were estimated from reference gene primer amplification. TCRdb keeps only in-frame clones here, not all; method: immunoSEQ multiplex PCR. The V and J calls and clone size are taken from that table; D and trimming were inferred from the DNA. The data contain 120,000 or so clones, approximately 87% of them seen just once; the ten biggest clones take up approximately 7.2%. The sequenced sample consisted of peripheral blood. This TCR was recovered from a man between 65 and 85 years old who had recovered from COVID-19. The chain carries TRBV27 and TRBJ1-1; D call uncertain. The CDR3 region has the DNA TGTGCCAGCAGTCGTCAGACTTTTGAGTCTGAAGCTTTCTTT. It translates to CASSRQTFESEAFF.